Detailed here is one TCR beta chain. This specimen comes from a study of T cell changes during pregnancy in multiple sclerosis. The protocol was immunoSEQ multiplex PCR, while the TCRdb copy is restricted to in-frame clones and leaves out a portion. This sample carries approximately 44,000 clones, around 90% of them seen once, and the ten largest clones take about 0.75%. Per the germline V gene, CDR1 is SNHLY and CDR2 is FYNNEI. The CDR3 has 17 amino acids. Trimming pared 7 bases from V and 2 bases from J, leaving 22 bases between. The clonotype comes from a female donor with multiple sclerosis, enrolled in a pregnancy study. The material was CD4+ T cells from peripheral blood mononuclear cells, obtained before pregnancy. This rearrangement joins TRBV2 to TRBJ2-3; D perhaps matches TRBD2 (6 bases). The DNA for the CDR3 is TGTGCCAGCATTCGGCTACCGGGACTCAAGCTCACAGATACGCAGTATTTT. This translates into CASIRLPGLKLTDTQYF.